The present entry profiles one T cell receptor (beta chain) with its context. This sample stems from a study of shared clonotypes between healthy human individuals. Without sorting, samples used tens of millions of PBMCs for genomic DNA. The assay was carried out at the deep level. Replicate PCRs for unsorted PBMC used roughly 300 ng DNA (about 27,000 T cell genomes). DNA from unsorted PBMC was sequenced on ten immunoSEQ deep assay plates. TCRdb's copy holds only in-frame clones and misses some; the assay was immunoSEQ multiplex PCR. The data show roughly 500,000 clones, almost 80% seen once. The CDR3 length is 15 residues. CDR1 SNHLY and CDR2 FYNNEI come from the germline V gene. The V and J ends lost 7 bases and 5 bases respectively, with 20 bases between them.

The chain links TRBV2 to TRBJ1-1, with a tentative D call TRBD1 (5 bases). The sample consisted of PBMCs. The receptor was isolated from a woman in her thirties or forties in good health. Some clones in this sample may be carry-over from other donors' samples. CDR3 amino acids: CASTERVQGKTEAFF. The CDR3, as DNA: TGTGCCAGCACCGAAAGGGTGCAGGGCAAAACTGAAGCTTTCTTT.